The TCR beta chain under discussion was sequenced for a study of blood T cell repertoires in COVID-19. For the study at large: Sites in the United States, Italy and Spain provided acute and convalescent COVID-19 samples. PBMCs, B-cell-depleted T cells, or T cells were the source of the cDNA or gDNA that made up the material.

The V gene end was trimmed by 6 bases and the J gene end by 3 bases; junction bases not matched to a gene: 3. This CDR3 is 13 amino acids long. The germline V gene encodes CDR1 SEHNR and CDR2 FQNEAQ (reference sequence). Original methodology: By means of reference gene primer amplification, nucleated cell counts were estimated. Sequenced by immunoSEQ multiplex PCR; TCRdb stores in-frame clones only, minus some. For V, J and clone size, that table is used; D and trimming come from the DNA. The sample has about 170,000 clones, approximately 90% seen once. The chain recombines TRBV7-9 with TRBJ2-7, with 9 bases that match TRBD1. The source material was peripheral blood. The clonotype was recovered from a man between 60 and 75 years old with acute or convalescent COVID-19. The CDR3 DNA is TGTGCCAGCAGTTGGACAGGGGTCTACGAGCAGTACTTC. Translated: CASSWTGVYEQYF.